Detailed here is one T cell receptor (beta chain). This sample is part of a study of T cell changes during pregnancy in multiple sclerosis. The CDR3 loop spans 22 amino acids. V lost 0 bases and J 0 bases, leaving 30 bases between the germline ends. Libraries were prepared by immunoSEQ multiplex PCR; TCRdb keeps only in-frame clonotypes and omits some of them. The sample consists of about 15,000 clones, 83% of them appearing once. The receptor was isolated from a female donor in good health, enrolled as a control in a pregnancy study. This material consisted of CD8+ T cells from peripheral blood mononuclear cells, taken after pregnancy. The chain recombines TRBV5-3 with TRBJ1-1; D not certain. TRBV5-3 is an ORF; its function is uncertain. The chain's CDR3 is CARSLDSEPREDFSNLNTEAFF. For the CDR3, the DNA is TGTGCCAGAAGCTTGGACTCGGAGCCGAGGGAGGACTTTTCGAACCTGAACACTGAAGCTTTCTTT.